This T cell receptor (beta chain) was identified during a study of T cell responses to AZD1222 COVID-19 vaccine (dated by TCRdb to 2020 to 2023). About the full investigation: AZD1222 recipients whose second dose came at about 4 weeks and those whose second dose came at about 12 weeks were combined into one group, since spike-specific TCR depth and breadth did not differ between the two schedules. Trial participants were enrolled by age into subgroups of 18-55, 56-69 and 70-plus years, and approximately 150, 30 and 60 TCR-sequenced participants, respectively, were included in these subgroups. TCR sequencing was performed for 233 trial participants, of whom around 200 were given two doses of AZD1222 and about 25 were given two doses of MenACWY control vaccine.

On this clone: Its specific antigen is unknown. Nothing much larger sits one base from this clone, and base qualities are not available.

The paper's findings and limits, for the study overall: Participants were mostly white British, with more females than males. The authors suggested clonal diversity may have been underestimated. After two AZD1222 doses, both the breadth and the depth of spike-specific TCRs were significantly higher than at day 0 and than in MenACWY recipients. In the small 56-69-year group, the increase in depth fell short of significance, most likely because of low power. Because no day 14 peak-response samples were available, repertoires were characterized only after the peak T cell response. Reportedly, almost half of the unique spike-specific TCRs recognized epitopes lying outside the regions that are mutated in the B.1.351 and B.1.1.7 variants. Conclusions about previously exposed vaccinees were limited because only six AZD1222 recipients were SARS-CoV-2 seropositive at baseline. The vaccine-associated CD4 TCRs covered the entire spike protein, and the dominant responses fell in regions 160-218 and 743-854.

CDR1 and CDR2 were assigned from the germline V gene as MGHRA and YSYEKL. V loses 1 base at its end and J loses 8 bases; junction bases beyond the gene matches: 6. The CDR3 goes from the cysteine to the phenylalanine over 15 residues. The read is trimmed to its CDR3 DNA, 45 bases read in frame from base 1. The CDR3 regions of human TCRbeta chains were analyzed by immunosequencing. Per the source publication's procedure: TCRs in the repertoires were compared against a reference library of SARS-CoV-2-specific TCRs that had been generated with the MIRA antigen-specificity platform. Breadth was defined as the fraction of unique TCRs that were SARS-CoV-2-associated. Depth was defined as the fraction of total T cells that were SARS-CoV-2-associated. Using the MIRA data, each spike-specific TCR was mapped to the spike region that the TCR reacts to and placed in a CD4 or CD8 class. Log10-transformed breadth and depth values were compared by one-way ANOVA with Sidak's multiple comparisons tests. TCRdb stores this immuneACCESS table with in-frame sequences only. Part of the clones is absent; in the studies checked, under half of the shortfall reflects unresolved V genes, and no reason is known for the rest. V, J and clone size derive from that table, while D and trimming were established from the DNA sequence. This sample has tens of thousands of clones in its table, and 83% of those were observed once. Jointly, the top ten make up roughly half of the sample.

In light of the paper, this sample's time point label describes: baseline before first vaccination. The vaccinee samples were drawn from two UK trials, COV001 and COV002, one of which was a single-blind randomized controlled phase 2/3 trial testing AZD1222 (ChAdOx1 nCoV-19) in healthy adults. Trial participant PBMC samples were collected at day 0 and day 28 after the second dose for TCRbeta chain sequencing. This TCR came from an adult in good health. The chain uses TRBV4-1 and TRBJ1-5, with TRBD1 identical over 9 junction bases. The starting material was peripheral blood, obtained on day 0 of AZD1222 vaccination. The sequenced DNA: TGCGCCAGCAGCCAAGTTAGGACAGGGGATGAGCCCCAGCATTTT. This yields the protein CASSQVRTGDEPQHF.